This T cell receptor (beta chain) was captured by sequencing in a study of cytomegalovirus exposure and HLA in healthy donors. This CDR3 spans 14 amino acids. Germline CDR1 and CDR2: ENHRY and SYGVKD. V lost 7 bases and J lost 3, with 16 bases in between. Researchers ran the PCR with 60 Vbeta and 13 Jbeta primers. Method: immunoSEQ multiplex PCR; TCRdb's copy keeps in-frame clones and lacks some. The table lists about 250,000 clones, roughly two thirds of them singletons. The genes are TRBV10-3 and TRBJ2-7, with TRBD2 as a possible D gene (6 bases). The sequenced sample was PBMCs. The sequence was obtained from a female donor in good health and CMV-seronegative. The CDR3 sequence is CAINPGTSIYEQYF. CDR3 nucleotides: TGTGCCATCAATCCCGGGACTTCTATCTACGAGCAGTACTTC.